This T cell receptor (beta chain) was obtained from a study of technical replicates of blood from a few donors. Sequencing was performed with immunoSEQ multiplex PCR; in TCRdb, only in-frame clones are kept and a portion is missing. There are fewer than 90,000 clones in the sample; around 93% occur only once, and about 0.23% lies in the top ten. Germline CDR1 MNHNY, CDR2 SVGAGI (reference sequence). There are 16 residues in the CDR3. The J segment lost 2 bases and the V segment lost 5 bases, leaving 10 bases of the junction unmatched. The TCR comes from a human donor in good health. Specimen: T cells isolated from PBMCs. The J gene is TRBJ2-3, the V gene TRBV6-6, with 7 bases aligning to TRBD2. DNA for the CDR3: TGTGCCAGCAGTACCGCGCTAGCGGCCAACACAGATACGCAGTATTTT. The encoded protein is CASSTALAANTDTQYF.